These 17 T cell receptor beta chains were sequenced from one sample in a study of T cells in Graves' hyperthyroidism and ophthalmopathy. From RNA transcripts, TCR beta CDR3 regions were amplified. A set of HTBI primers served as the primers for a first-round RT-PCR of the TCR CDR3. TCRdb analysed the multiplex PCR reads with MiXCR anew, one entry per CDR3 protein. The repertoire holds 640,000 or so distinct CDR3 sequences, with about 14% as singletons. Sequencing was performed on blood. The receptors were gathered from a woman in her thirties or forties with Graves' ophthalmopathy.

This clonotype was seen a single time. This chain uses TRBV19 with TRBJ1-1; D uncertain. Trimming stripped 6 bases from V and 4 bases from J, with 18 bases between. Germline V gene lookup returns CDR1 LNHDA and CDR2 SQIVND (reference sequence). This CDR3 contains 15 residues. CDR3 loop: CASSDPRILGTEAFF. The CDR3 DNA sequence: TGTGCCAGTAGCGACCCCCGGATTCTCGGCACTGAAGCTTTCTTT. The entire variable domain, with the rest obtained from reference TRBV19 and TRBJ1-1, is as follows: DGGITQSPKYLFRKEGQNVTLSCEQNLNHDAMYWYRQDPGQGLRLIYYSQIVNDFQKGDIAEGYSVSREKKESFPLTVTSAQKNPTAFYLCASSDPRILGTEAFFGQGTRLTVV.

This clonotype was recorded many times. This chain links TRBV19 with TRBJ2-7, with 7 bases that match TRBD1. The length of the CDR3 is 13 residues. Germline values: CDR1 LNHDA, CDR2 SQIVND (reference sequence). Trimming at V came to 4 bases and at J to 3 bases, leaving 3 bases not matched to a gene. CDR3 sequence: CASSKGTDYEQYF. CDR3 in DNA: TGTGCCAGTAGTAAGGGGACAGACTACGAGCAGTACTTC.

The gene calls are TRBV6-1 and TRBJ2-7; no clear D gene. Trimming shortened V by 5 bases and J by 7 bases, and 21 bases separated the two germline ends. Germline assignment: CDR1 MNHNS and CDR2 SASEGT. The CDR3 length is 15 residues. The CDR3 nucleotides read TGTGCCAGCAGTCCTGGACCAAGCCTGACGGCGGAGCAGTACTTC. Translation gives CASSPGPSLTAEQYF.

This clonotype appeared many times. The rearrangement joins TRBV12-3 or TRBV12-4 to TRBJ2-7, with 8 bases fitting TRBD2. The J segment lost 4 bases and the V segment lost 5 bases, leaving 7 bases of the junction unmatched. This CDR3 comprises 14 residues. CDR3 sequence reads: CASSPRAGEYEQYF. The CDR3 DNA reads TGTGCCAGCAGTCCGAGAGCGGGGGAGTACGAGCAGTACTTC.

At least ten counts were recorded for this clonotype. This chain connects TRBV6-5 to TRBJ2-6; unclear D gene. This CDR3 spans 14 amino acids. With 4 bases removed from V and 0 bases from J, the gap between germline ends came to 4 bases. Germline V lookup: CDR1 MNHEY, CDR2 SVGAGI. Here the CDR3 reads CASSSDSGANVLTF. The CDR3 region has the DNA TGTGCCAGCAGTTCAGACTCTGGGGCCAACGTCCTGACTTTC.

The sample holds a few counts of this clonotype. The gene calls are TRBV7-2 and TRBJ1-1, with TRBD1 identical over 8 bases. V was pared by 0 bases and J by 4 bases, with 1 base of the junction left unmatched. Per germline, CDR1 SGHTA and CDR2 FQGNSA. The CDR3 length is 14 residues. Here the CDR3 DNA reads TGTGCCAGCAGCTTAGCGGACAGGGCCACTGAAGCTTTCTTT. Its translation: CASSLADRATEAFF.

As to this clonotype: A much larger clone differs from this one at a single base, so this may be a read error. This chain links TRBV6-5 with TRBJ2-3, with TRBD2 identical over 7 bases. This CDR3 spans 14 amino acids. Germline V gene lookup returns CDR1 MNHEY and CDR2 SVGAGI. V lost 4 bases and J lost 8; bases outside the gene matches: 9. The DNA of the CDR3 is TGTGCCAGCAGTTTACAGCGGGATGCAGGTACGCAGTATTTT. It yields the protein CASSLQRDAGTQYF.

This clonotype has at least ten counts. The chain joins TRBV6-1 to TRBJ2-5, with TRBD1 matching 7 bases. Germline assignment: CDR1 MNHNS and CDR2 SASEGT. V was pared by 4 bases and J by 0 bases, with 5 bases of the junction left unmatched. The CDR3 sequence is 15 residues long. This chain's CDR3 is CASSGRDSYQETQYF. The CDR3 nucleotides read TGTGCCAGCAGTGGCCGGGACAGCTACCAAGAGACCCAGTACTTC.

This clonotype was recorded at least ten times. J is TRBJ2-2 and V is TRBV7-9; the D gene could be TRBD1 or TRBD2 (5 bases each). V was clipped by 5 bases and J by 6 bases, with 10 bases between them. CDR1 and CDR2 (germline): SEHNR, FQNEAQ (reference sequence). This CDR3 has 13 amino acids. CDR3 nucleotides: TGTGCCAGCAGCCTAGGGACGCCCGGGGAGCTGTTTTTT. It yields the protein CASSLGTPGELFF. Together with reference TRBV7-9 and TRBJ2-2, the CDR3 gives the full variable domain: DTGVSQNPRHKITKRGQNVTFRCDPISEHNRLYWYRQTLGQGPEFLTYFQNEAQLEKSRLLSDRFSAERPKGSFSTLEIQRTEQGDSAMYLCASSLGTPGELFFGEGSRLTVL.

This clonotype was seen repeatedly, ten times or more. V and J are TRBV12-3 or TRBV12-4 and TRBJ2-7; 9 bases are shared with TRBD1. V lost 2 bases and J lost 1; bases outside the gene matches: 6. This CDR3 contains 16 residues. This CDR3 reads CASSLPGTGTSYEQYF. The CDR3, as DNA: TGTGCCAGCAGTTTACCCGGGACAGGGACTTCCTACGAGCAGTACTTC.

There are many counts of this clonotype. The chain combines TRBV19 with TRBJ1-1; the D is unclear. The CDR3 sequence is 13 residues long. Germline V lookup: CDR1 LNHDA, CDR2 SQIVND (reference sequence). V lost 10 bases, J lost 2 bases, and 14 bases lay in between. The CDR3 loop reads CATPRTVNTEAFF. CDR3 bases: TGTGCCACCCCACGGACCGTTAACACTGAAGCTTTCTTT.

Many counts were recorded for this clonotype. The CDR3 sequence: CASSPTPGLAPYEQYF. The CDR3 DNA follows: TGTGCCAGCAGCCCTACACCGGGACTAGCGCCTTACGAGCAGTACTTC. The chain has TRBV7-9 and TRBJ2-7, with 10 bases aligning to TRBD2. V lost 5 bases, J lost 4 bases, and 11 bases stayed unmatched. Per the germline V gene, CDR1 is SEHNR and CDR2 is FQNEAQ (reference sequence). This CDR3 has 16 residues.

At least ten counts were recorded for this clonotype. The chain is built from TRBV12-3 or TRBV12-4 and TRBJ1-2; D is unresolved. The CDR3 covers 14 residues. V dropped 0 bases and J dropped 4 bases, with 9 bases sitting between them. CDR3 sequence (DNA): TGTGCCAGCAGTTTAGCCGGCCAGTTCTATGGCTACACCTTC. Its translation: CASSLAGQFYGYTF.

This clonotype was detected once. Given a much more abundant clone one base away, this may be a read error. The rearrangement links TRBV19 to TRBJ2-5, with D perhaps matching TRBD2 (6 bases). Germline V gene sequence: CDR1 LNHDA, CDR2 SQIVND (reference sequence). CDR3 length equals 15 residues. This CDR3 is CASRRGGGTQEIQYF. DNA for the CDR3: TGTGCCAGTAGGAGAGGAGGCGGGACCCAAGAGATCCAGTACTTC.

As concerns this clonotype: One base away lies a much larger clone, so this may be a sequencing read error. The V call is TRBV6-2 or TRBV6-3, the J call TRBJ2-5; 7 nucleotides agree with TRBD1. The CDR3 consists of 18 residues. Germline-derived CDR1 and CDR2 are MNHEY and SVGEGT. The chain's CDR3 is CASSQEYHLTQGEENQYF. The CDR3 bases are TGTGCCAGCAGCCAAGAATACCATCTTACTCAGGGGGAAGAGAACCAGTACTTC.

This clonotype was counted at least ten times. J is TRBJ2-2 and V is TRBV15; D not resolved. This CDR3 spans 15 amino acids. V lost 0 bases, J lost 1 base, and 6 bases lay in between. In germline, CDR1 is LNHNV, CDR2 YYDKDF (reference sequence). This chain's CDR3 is CATSREPLNTGELFF. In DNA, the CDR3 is TGTGCCACCAGCAGAGAACCCTTGAACACCGGGGAGCTGTTTTTT.

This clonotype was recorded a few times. The CDR3 spells CSARTGSAYEQYF. Written as DNA, the CDR3 is TGCAGTGCCCGGACAGGGTCAGCCTACGAGCAGTACTTC. The chain couples TRBV20-1 to TRBJ2-7, with 8 bases fitting TRBD1. Per germline, CDR1 DFQATT and CDR2 SNEGSKA (reference sequence). CDR3 size: 13 residues. V gave up 6 bases and J gave up 2 bases; unmatched junction bases: 6.